This T cell receptor beta chain was sequenced during a study of cytomegalovirus exposure and HLA in healthy donors. As for the study in general: HLA-typed donors were the source of 90 million or so unique TCRs, which an early data release held. Study-wide results and caveats: Many donors shared some public TCRs, even though most TCR sequences were rare.

Germline-derived CDR1 and CDR2 are MDHEN and SYDVKM. The length of the CDR3 is 11 residues. With 4 bases clipped from V and 8 bases from J, the junction kept 1 base outside the gene matches. This clone was seen more than once but under ten times. Its target is not known. Amplification used 60 Vbeta primers and 13 Jbeta primers. Assay: immunoSEQ multiplex PCR; the TCRdb copy retains only in-frame clones and omits some. The sample carries more than 85,000 clones, 60% to 70% recorded once. The receptor's source is a woman between 25 and 40 years old in good health and CMV-seronegative. The rearrangement joins TRBV28 to TRBJ1-2, with TRBD1 identical over 7 bases. Sequencing used PBMCs. Here the CDR3 DNA reads TGTGCCAGCAGTTGGGGACAGGGCTACACCTTC. Encoded protein: CASSWGQGYTF.